Below are 15 T cell receptor beta chains sequenced from a single sample in a study of identical twins. In TCRdb, the 5' RACE reads were re-called with MiXCR into one record per CDR3 protein. The table has fewer than 20,000 distinct CDR3 sequences, 69% seen once. The material sequenced was memory (CD45RO+) T cells sorted from blood. Receptor source: a young woman in good health. This table probably holds off-target reads from a library built for another chain.

This chain connects TRBV30 to TRBJ2-1; D tentatively reads TRBD1 or TRBD2 (5 bases each). Trimming stripped 4 bases from V and 0 bases from J, with 7 bases between. Germline assignment: CDR1 GTSNPN and CDR2 SVGIG (reference sequence). This CDR3 has 13 amino acids. CDR3 sequence reads: CAWTGSSYNEQFF. In DNA, the CDR3 is TGTGCCTGGACAGGGAGCTCCTACAATGAGCAGTTCTTC.

The chain uses TRBV11-3 and TRBJ2-1; a possible D gene is TRBD2 (5 bases). CDR1 SGHNT and CDR2 YENEEA come from the germline V gene. The CDR3 consists of 13 residues. Trimming cost V 4 bases and J 7 bases, with 11 bases left between them. DNA for the CDR3: TGTGCCAGCAGCTCGGGGATTTATAATGAGCAGTTCTTC. It is translated as CASSSGIYNEQFF.

The rearrangement joins TRBV5-1 to TRBJ2-3; 7 nucleotides align to TRBD2. The CDR3 runs to 16 residues. V lost 4 bases to trimming and J lost 2 bases; unmatched junction nucleotides: 10. Per germline, CDR1 SGHRS and CDR2 YFSETQ. The CDR3 sequence: CASSPEVAGSTDTQYF. The CDR3 region has the DNA TGCGCCAGCAGCCCGGAGGTAGCGGGCTCCACAGATACGCAGTATTTT.

The genes are TRBV14 and TRBJ2-1, with TRBD2 identical over 13 bases. Germline CDR1 SGHDN, CDR2 FVKESK. Germline trimming cut 4 bases from V and 7 bases from J; bases unmatched to any gene: 1. This CDR3 is 14 amino acids long. For the CDR3, the DNA is TGTGCCAGCAGCCCGGGACTAGCGGGAAATGAGCAGTTCTTC. This encodes CASSPGLAGNEQFF. Filled out from reference TRBV14 and TRBJ2-1, the complete variable domain reads EAGVTQFPSHSVIEKGQTVTLRCDPISGHDNLYWYRRVMGKEIKFLLHFVKESKQDESGMPNNRFLAERTGGTYSTLKVQPAELEDSGVYFCASSPGLAGNEQFFGPGTRLTVL.

The CDR3 here is CSLAGLYQETQYF. The CDR3 DNA reads TGCAGCCTAGCGGGGCTGTACCAAGAGACCCAGTACTTC. J is TRBJ2-5 and V is TRBV29-1; TRBD2 matches 9 bases. This CDR3 comprises 13 residues. V lost 8 bases to trimming and J lost 0 bases; unmatched junction nucleotides: 4. Germline assignment: CDR1 SQVTM and CDR2 ANQGSEA.

V is TRBV14 and J is TRBJ2-5; the D is unclear. Germline CDR1 and CDR2: SGHDN and FVKESK. V was trimmed by 1 base and J by 5 bases, leaving 11 bases between them. CDR3 size: 14 residues. CDR3 in DNA: TGTGCCAGCAGCCAAGGGGCCCTGAAGGAGACCCAGTACTTC. This sequence encodes CASSQGALKETQYF.

This chain connects TRBV18 to TRBJ2-7, with 10 bases that match TRBD1. This CDR3 comprises 15 residues. V gave up 3 bases and J gave up 3 bases; unmatched junction bases: 5. Germline CDR1 and CDR2: KGHSH and LQKENI. In nucleotides, the CDR3 is TGTGCCAGCTCACCGACCGGGACAGGGGACTACGAGCAGTACTTC. Protein sequence: CASSPTGTGDYEQYF.

This clonotype was detected only a few times. The rearrangement joins TRBV29-1 to TRBJ1-1, with D perhaps matching TRBD1 (5 bases). The CDR3 contains 12 residues. V was cut by 4 bases and J by 5 bases, with 11 bases left in between. The germline CDR1 and CDR2 sequences are SQVTM and ANQGSEA. The CDR3 sequence is CSVVGGGTEAFF. In DNA, the CDR3 is TGCAGCGTTGTTGGCGGGGGTACTGAAGCTTTCTTT.

About this clonotype: At one boundary the junction diverges from the germline segment, which might be a read error. DNA of the CDR3: TGTGCCAACAGTGAATATGAGACCCAGTACTTC. Amino acid sequence: CANSEYETQYF. The chain is built from TRBV2 and TRBJ2-5; D is undetermined. Germline V gives CDR1 SNHLY, CDR2 FYNNEI. The CDR3 spans 11 residues. Full variable domain (missing parts from reference TRBV2 and TRBJ2-5): EPEVTQTPSHQVTQMGQEVILRCVPISNHLYFYWYRQILGQKVEFLVSFYNNEISEKSEIFDDQFSVERPDGSNFTLKIRSTKLEDSAMYFCANSEYETQYFGPGTRLLVL.

The rearrangement links TRBV7-2 to TRBJ2-3; D remains unclear. Germline V gene sequence: CDR1 SGHTA, CDR2 FQGNSA. V was cut by 5 bases and J by 6 bases, with 9 bases left in between. This CDR3 region has 12 residues. CDR3 nucleotides: TGTGCCAGCAGCCCCGCTGAGGATACGCAGTATTTT. Protein product: CASSPAEDTQYF.

In this sample, this clonotype turned up a few times. This rearrangement joins TRBV6-1 to TRBJ1-2, with a weak D call TRBD1 (6 bases). The germline V gene encodes CDR1 MNHNS and CDR2 SASEGT. The CDR3 runs to 12 residues. Trimming removed 7 bases at V and 10 bases at J, with 16 bases between. The CDR3 bases are TGTGCCAGCAACCCAGGGGATCATGCCTACACCTTC. Its translation is CASNPGDHAYTF.

This chain links TRBV7-1 with TRBJ2-7, with D possibly matching TRBD1 (6 bases). TRBV7-1 is marked as an open reading frame, function uncertain. The length of the CDR3 is 14 residues. The V end was cut by 3 bases, the J end by 1 base, with 10 bases between. The CDR3, as DNA: TGTGCCAGCAGCTCCCGGGACAAGTCCTACGAGCAGTACTTC. It is translated as CASSSRDKSYEQYF.

The V call is TRBV19, the J call TRBJ2-1, with TRBD2 matching 10 bases. This CDR3 has 15 amino acids. V lost 7 bases to trimming and J lost 1 base; unmatched junction nucleotides: 4. The V gene's germline CDR1 is LNHDA and CDR2 SQIVND (reference sequence). The chain's CDR3 is CASTTSGASYNEQFF. For the CDR3, the DNA is TGTGCCAGTACCACTAGCGGGGCATCCTACAATGAGCAGTTCTTC.

CDR3 sequence: CAIRGGLQGPGYTF. The CDR3 DNA reads TGTGCCATCAGGGGCGGGCTACAAGGCCCTGGCTACACCTTC. J is TRBJ1-2 and V is TRBV10-3; D ambiguous. Germline V lookup: CDR1 ENHRY, CDR2 SYGVKD. The CDR3 is made up of 14 amino acids. Trimming left V 6 bases short and J 7 bases short, with 18 bases between.

J is TRBJ2-5 and V is TRBV6-5, with D unresolved. This CDR3 contains 13 residues. Germline V gene data show CDR1 as MNHEY and CDR2 as SVGAGI. Trimming removed 4 bases at V and 2 bases at J, with 8 bases between. CDR3 protein: CASSWDLQETQYF. The CDR3 DNA is TGTGCCAGCAGTTGGGATCTTCAAGAGACCCAGTACTTC.